These 16 T cell receptor beta chains originate from one sample sequenced in a study of blood T cell repertoires in COVID-19. Clones were read by immunoSEQ multiplex PCR, and TCRdb kept only the in-frame ones, dropping some. Here the sample spans 200,000 to 250,000 clones, around 88% being singletons. Material for sequencing was peripheral blood. These receptors originate from a young woman with COVID-19, enrolled during active disease.

This chain connects TRBV19 to TRBJ2-1; D is unclear. V lost 5 bases, J lost 3 bases, and 5 bases lay in between. The CDR3 has 12 amino acids. The germline CDR1 and CDR2 sequences are LNHDA and SQIVND (reference sequence). In nucleotides, the CDR3 is TGTGCCAGTAGTTACAGCTACAATGAGCAGTTCTTC. The encoded protein is CASSYSYNEQFF.

The J gene is TRBJ1-5, the V gene TRBV11-2; 12 bases match TRBD1. The germline gives CDR1 SGHAT, CDR2 FQNNGV. V trimming: 1 base; J trimming: 8 bases; junction bases outside the gene matches: 6. The CDR3 sequence is 16 residues long. The DNA of the CDR3 is TGTGCCAGCAGCTTAGTGGGACAGGGGGCCGGGGAGCCCCAGCATTTT. Protein: CASSLVGQGAGEPQHF.

The V call is TRBV7-8, the J call TRBJ2-7; 13 nucleotides line up with TRBD2. The CDR3 is 17 amino acids. The junction had 10 bases not matched to a gene; V was cut back by 4 bases and J by 4 bases. Germline V gives CDR1 SGHVS, CDR2 FQNEAQ. The CDR3 sequence is CASSSGRTSGRKYEQYV. The CDR3 nucleotides are TGTGCCAGCAGCTCGGGTAGGACTAGCGGGAGAAAATACGAGCAGTACGTC.

The chain recombines TRBV10-3 with TRBJ2-4; D is possibly TRBD2 (7 bases). Between the trimmed V and J ends, which lost 3 bases and 1 base, there was a span of 10 bases. Germline CDR1 ENHRY, CDR2 SYGVKD. The CDR3 consists of 15 residues. The CDR3 loop is CAISDGGAAKNIQYF. The CDR3 DNA sequence: TGTGCCATCAGTGATGGGGGGGCGGCCAAAAACATTCAGTACTTC.

The chain couples TRBV28 to TRBJ2-3; 12 nucleotides match TRBD2. The CDR3 covers 17 residues. The germline V gene has CDR1 MDHEN and CDR2 SYDVKM. The junction had 9 bases not matched to a gene; V was cut back by 6 bases and J by 2 bases. The chain's CDR3 is CASSPHGLAGPTDTQYF. CDR3 DNA sequence: TGTGCCAGCAGCCCGCACGGACTAGCGGGACCCACAGATACGCAGTATTTT.

This clone appeared once. This chain uses TRBV5-4 with TRBJ1-1; D gene uncertain. Germline assignment: CDR1 SGHNT and CDR2 YYREEE (reference sequence). Trimming shortened V by 0 bases and J by 2 bases, and 11 bases separated the two germline ends. The CDR3 loop spans 15 amino acids. CDR3 residues: CASSLGVTFNTEAFF. The DNA of the CDR3 is TGTGCCAGCAGCTTGGGGGTGACATTCAACACTGAAGCTTTCTTT.

This clone was detected once. The chain is built from TRBV27 and TRBJ1-6; tentative D call: TRBD1 (6 bases). There are 16 residues in the CDR3. Trimming shortened V by 6 bases and J by 2 bases, and 14 bases separated the two germline ends. Germline values: CDR1 MNHEY, CDR2 SMNVEV (reference sequence). CDR3 DNA: TGTGCCAGCAGGGACGAGGGACAAGCCTATAATTCACCCCTCCACTTT. It codes for CASRDEGQAYNSPLHF.

The sample holds one count of this clone. This sequence joins TRBV6-2 or TRBV6-3 and TRBJ2-3; D ambiguous. The CDR3 length is 14 residues. V was cut by 6 bases and J by 2 bases, with 12 bases left in between. The germline CDR1 and CDR2 sequences are MNHEY and SVGEGT. The chain's CDR3 is CASSALPLTDTQYF. In DNA form, the CDR3 reads TGTGCCAGCAGCGCCCTACCTCTCACAGATACGCAGTATTTT.

The chain uses TRBV5-1 and TRBJ1-1, with D possibly being TRBD1 (5 bases). Germline lookup yields CDR1 SGHRS and CDR2 YFSETQ. CDR3 length equals 13 residues. The V gene lost 4 bases and the J gene lost 5 bases, with 12 bases spanning the gap. In DNA, the CDR3 is TGCGCCAGCAGCACCCCAGGGAAGACTGAAGCTTTCTTT. Its protein product is CASSTPGKTEAFF.

This clone showed up just a few times. This chain connects TRBV6-2 or TRBV6-3 to TRBJ1-2, with TRBD1 matching over 7 bases. The CDR3 covers 13 residues. Germline V lookup: CDR1 MNHEY, CDR2 SVGEGT. Trimming at V came to 6 bases and at J to 4 bases, leaving 5 bases not matched to a gene. The CDR3, as DNA: TGTGCCAGCAGATACGGGACAGTCTATGGCTACACCTTC. Residues: CASRYGTVYGYTF.

About this clone: Other DNA sequences in this specimen translate into the identical CDR3. The rearrangement links TRBV6-5 to TRBJ2-1; 9 bases agree with TRBD1. Trimming cost V 6 bases and J 1 base; bases outside gene matches: 1. This CDR3 is 14 amino acids long. Germline V gene lookup returns CDR1 MNHEY and CDR2 SVGAGI. For the CDR3, the DNA is TGTGCCAGCAGAGGACAGGGGTCCTACAATGAGCAGTTCTTC. It encodes CASRGQGSYNEQFF.

The chain couples TRBV7-2 to TRBJ2-7, with D perhaps TRBD2 (5 bases). There are 13 residues in the CDR3. Germline V CDR1 and CDR2: SGHTA, FQGNSA. The germline V and J ends were trimmed by 3 bases and 4 bases, with 10 bases remaining between them. This CDR3 is CASSLGEGYEQYV. CDR3 DNA sequence: TGTGCCAGCAGCTTGGGAGAGGGTTACGAGCAGTACGTC.

The rearrangement joins TRBV29-1 to TRBJ1-1; 9 bases are a match to TRBD1. Losses at the gene ends were 6 bases for V and 3 bases for J; bases not matched to a gene: 5. The CDR3 extends over 13 amino acids. CDR1 is SQVTM, CDR2 ANQGSEA, per germline. CDR3 loop: CSVGRDRDTEAFF. The CDR3, as DNA: TGCAGCGTCGGGAGGGACAGGGACACTGAAGCTTTCTTT. Full variable domain (missing parts from reference TRBV29-1 and TRBJ1-1): SAVISQKPSRDICQRGTSLTIQCQVDSQVTMMFWYRQQPGQSLTLIATANQGSEATYESGFVIDKFPISRPNLTFSTLTVSNMSPEDSSIYLCSVGRDRDTEAFFGQGTRLTVV.

The chain recombines TRBV27 with TRBJ1-1; 7 bases line up with TRBD1. V was pared by 2 bases and J by 4 bases, with 16 bases of the junction left unmatched. The CDR3 is 18 residues long. From germline, CDR1 is MNHEY and CDR2 SMNVEV (reference sequence). CDR3 loop: CASSLGLGQPYGSTEAFF. CDR3 bases: TGTGCCAGCAGTTTAGGGTTGGGACAGCCTTACGGGAGCACTGAAGCTTTCTTT.

This chain joins TRBV19 and TRBJ2-3; D might be TRBD1 (6 bases). CDR1 is LNHDA, CDR2 SQIVND, per germline (reference sequence). V was cut by 5 bases and J by 1 base, with 13 bases left in between. The CDR3 runs to 15 residues. CDR3 bases: TGTGCCAGTAGTGCAACAGGGATTGGCACAGATACGCAGTATTTT. As protein: CASSATGIGTDTQYF.

As DNA, the CDR3 is TGTGCCACTACAGGGGATTCCTACAATGAGCAGTTCTTC. Translated: CATTGDSYNEQFF. The chain combines TRBV24-1 with TRBJ2-1; TRBD1 agrees at 7 bases. Germline V gene data show CDR1 as KGHDR and CDR2 as SFDVKD. Trimming removed 10 bases from V and 1 base from J; junction bases left unmatched: 3. CDR3 length: 13 amino acids.